This T cell receptor beta chain was documented in a study of blood T cell repertoires in COVID-19. Study-level information: The United States, Italy and Spain supplied acute and convalescent COVID-19 samples. PBMCs, B-cell-depleted T cells, or T cells were the source of the cDNA or gDNA that made up the material.

This CDR3 has 14 residues. V gave up 3 bases and J gave up 0 bases, with 9 bases separating them. CDR1 and CDR2 from the germline V gene are SGHRS and YFSETQ. Original methodology: Reference gene primer amplification in the assay estimated nucleated cell counts. Clones were read by immunoSEQ multiplex PCR, and TCRdb kept only the in-frame ones, dropping some. V and J calls and clone size are as listed in that table; D and trimming were resolved from the DNA. The sample lists about 340,000 clones, 83% occurring once. The origin of this receptor is a young man with active or convalescent COVID-19. Sequencing was done on a sample of peripheral blood. The V and J genes are TRBV5-1 and TRBJ2-5; D is uncertain. The CDR3 region is CASSSRTHQETQYF. The DNA of the CDR3 is TGCGCCAGCAGCTCTCGTACTCACCAAGAGACCCAGTACTTC.